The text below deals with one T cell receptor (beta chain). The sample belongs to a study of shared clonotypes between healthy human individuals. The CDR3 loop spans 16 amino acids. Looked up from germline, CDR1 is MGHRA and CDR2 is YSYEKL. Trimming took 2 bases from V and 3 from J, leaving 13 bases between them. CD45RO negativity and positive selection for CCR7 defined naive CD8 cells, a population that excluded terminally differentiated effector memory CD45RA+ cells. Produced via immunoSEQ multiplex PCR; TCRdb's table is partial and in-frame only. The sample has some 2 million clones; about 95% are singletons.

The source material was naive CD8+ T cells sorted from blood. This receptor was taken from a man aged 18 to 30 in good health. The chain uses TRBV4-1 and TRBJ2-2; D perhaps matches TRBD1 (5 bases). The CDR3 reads CASSQQLQGYTGELFF. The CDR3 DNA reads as TGCGCCAGCAGCCAACAGCTGCAGGGCTACACCGGGGAGCTGTTTTTT.